These 10 T cell receptor beta chains were all obtained from the same sample, sequenced in a study of cytomegalovirus exposure and HLA in healthy donors. PCR primers comprised 60 Vbeta and 13 Jbeta primers. Sequencing was performed with immunoSEQ multiplex PCR; in TCRdb, only in-frame clones are kept and a portion is missing. The sample contains around 65,000 clones, 62% of which appear only once. Sequenced: PBMCs. The receptors here all came from a man aged 30 to 45 in good health and CMV-seronegative.

CDR3 coding DNA: TGTGCCAGCAGTGAGGCGGACAGGAGATACTACGAGCAGTACTTC. Translation: CASSEADRRYYEQYF. This rearrangement joins TRBV2 to TRBJ2-7; 7 bases align to TRBD1. The CDR3 runs to 15 residues. Germline CDR1 SNHLY, CDR2 FYNNEI. V gave up 3 bases and J gave up 3 bases; unmatched junction bases: 8.

The V and J genes are TRBV30 and TRBJ2-7; 10 bases fit TRBD1. There are 14 residues in the CDR3. Germline V gene data show CDR1 as GTSNPN and CDR2 as SVGIG (reference sequence). Trimming took 2 bases from V and 7 from J; bases not matched to a gene: 8. The CDR3 reads CAWSFGQGVGEQYF. The CDR3 coding sequence is TGTGCCTGGAGTTTCGGACAGGGGGTTGGAGAGCAGTACTTC.

V usage is TRBV25-1 and J usage is TRBJ2-5; a possible D gene is TRBD2 (6 bases). V lost 5 bases to trimming and J lost 5 bases, with 12 bases between them. This CDR3 contains 13 residues. Germline V gene lookup returns CDR1 MGHDK and CDR2 SYGVNS. This CDR3 reads CASSPLGGETQYF. As DNA, the CDR3 is TGTGCCAGCAGTCCACTTGGGGGGGAGACCCAGTACTTC.

This clone was seen a few times. The V and J genes are TRBV2 and TRBJ2-5; 9 nucleotides align to TRBD2. The germline V gene has CDR1 SNHLY and CDR2 FYNNEI. The CDR3 is 16 residues long. V lost 4 bases to trimming and J lost 5 bases; unmatched junction nucleotides: 11. The chain's CDR3 is CASSGSSGGLEETQYF. As DNA, the CDR3 is TGTGCCAGCAGTGGAAGTAGCGGGGGCCTCGAGGAGACCCAGTACTTC.

The chain is built from TRBV30 and TRBJ2-4; 7 bases match TRBD1. This CDR3 has 17 residues. Per germline, CDR1 GTSNPN and CDR2 SVGIG (reference sequence). Trimming removed 3 bases from V and 0 bases from J; junction bases left unmatched: 11. The CDR3, as DNA: TGTGCCTGGAGAGCTCGACAGGGCAAAATAGCCAAAAACATTCAGTACTTC. This codes for CAWRARQGKIAKNIQYF.

The gene calls are TRBV2 and TRBJ2-3, with a tentative D call TRBD1 (5 bases). This CDR3 contains 15 residues. Per the germline V gene, CDR1 is SNHLY and CDR2 is FYNNEI. Between the trimmed V and J ends, which lost 10 bases and 6 bases, there was a span of 23 bases. CDR3 sequence reads: CATSFRAQKGDTQYF. The DNA of the CDR3 is TGTGCCACTTCATTCCGGGCCCAAAAGGGGGATACGCAGTATTTT.

The rearrangement links TRBV5-1 to TRBJ2-2; D possibly corresponds to TRBD1 (5 bases). Germline assignment: CDR1 SGHRS and CDR2 YFSETQ. This CDR3 has 13 residues. Trimming removed 2 bases at V and 4 bases at J, with 6 bases between. The CDR3 region has the DNA TGCGCCAGCAGCTTTGGGGCCACCGGGGAGCTGTTTTTT. It encodes CASSFGATGELFF.

The rearrangement joins TRBV2 to TRBJ1-3, with 7 bases lining up with TRBD1. The germline V gene encodes CDR1 SNHLY and CDR2 FYNNEI. V lost 2 bases and J lost 0; bases outside the gene matches: 10. The length of the CDR3 is 18 residues. The CDR3 DNA reads TGTGCCAGCAGTGAATTTGGGACAGCGGATCTCTCTGGAAACACCATATATTTT. This sequence encodes CASSEFGTADLSGNTIYF.

CDR3 bases: TGTGCCTGGAGGGACACACCCTACGAGCAGTACTTC. Translated, it gives CAWRDTPYEQYF. This chain uses TRBV30 with TRBJ2-7; D possibly corresponds to TRBD1 (5 bases). CDR3 length: 12 amino acids. Germline V gene lookup returns CDR1 GTSNPN and CDR2 SVGIG (reference sequence). Trimming pared 3 bases from V and 2 bases from J, leaving 8 bases between.

In this sample, this clone turned up a few times. This CDR3 reads CASSLYPGGLNQPQHF. Here the CDR3 DNA reads TGTGCCAGCAGCTTATATCCAGGGGGCCTTAATCAGCCCCAGCATTTT. The chain has TRBV7-9 and TRBJ1-5, with 8 bases that match TRBD1. In germline, CDR1 is SEHNR, CDR2 FQNEAQ (reference sequence). J gave up 4 bases and V 2 bases, and 7 bases lay outside the gene matches. The length of the CDR3 is 16 residues.